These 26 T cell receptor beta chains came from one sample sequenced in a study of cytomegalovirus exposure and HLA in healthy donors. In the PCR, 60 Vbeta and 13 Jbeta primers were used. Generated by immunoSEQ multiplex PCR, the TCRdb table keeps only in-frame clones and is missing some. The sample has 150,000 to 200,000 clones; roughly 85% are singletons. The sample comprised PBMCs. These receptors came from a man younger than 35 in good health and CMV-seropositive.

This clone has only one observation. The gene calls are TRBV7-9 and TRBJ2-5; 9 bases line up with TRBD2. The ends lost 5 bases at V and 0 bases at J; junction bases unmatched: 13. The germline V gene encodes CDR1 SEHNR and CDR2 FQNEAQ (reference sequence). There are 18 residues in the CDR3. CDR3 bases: TGTGCCAGCAGCCCCGGGATAGCGGGGGCCACGTACCAAGAGACCCAGTACTTC. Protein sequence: CASSPGIAGATYQETQYF.

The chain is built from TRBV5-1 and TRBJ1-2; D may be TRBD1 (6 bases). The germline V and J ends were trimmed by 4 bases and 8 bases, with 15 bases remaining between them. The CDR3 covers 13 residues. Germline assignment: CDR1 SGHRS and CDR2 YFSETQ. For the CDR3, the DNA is TGCGCCAGCAGCACCGGAACAGGGAACGGCTACACCTTC. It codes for CASSTGTGNGYTF. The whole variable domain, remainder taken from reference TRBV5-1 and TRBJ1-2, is KAGVTQTPRYLIKTRGQQVTLSCSPISGHRSVSWYQQTPGQGLQFLFEYFSETQRNKGNFPGRFSGRQFSNSRSEMNVSTLELGDSALYLCASSTGTGNGYTFGSGTRLTVV.

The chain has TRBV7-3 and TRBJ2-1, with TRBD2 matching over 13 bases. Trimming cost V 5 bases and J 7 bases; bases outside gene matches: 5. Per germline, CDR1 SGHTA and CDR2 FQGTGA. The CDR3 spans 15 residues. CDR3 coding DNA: TGTGCCAGCAGCACTAGCGGGGGGGCTGGGAATGAGCAGTTCTTC. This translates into CASSTSGGAGNEQFF.

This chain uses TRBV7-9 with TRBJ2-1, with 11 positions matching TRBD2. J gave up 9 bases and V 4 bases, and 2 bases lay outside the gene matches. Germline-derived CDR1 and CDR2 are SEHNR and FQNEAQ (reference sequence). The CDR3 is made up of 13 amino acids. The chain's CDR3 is CASSWTSGFEQFF. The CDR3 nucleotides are TGTGCCAGCAGCTGGACTAGCGGGTTTGAGCAGTTCTTC.

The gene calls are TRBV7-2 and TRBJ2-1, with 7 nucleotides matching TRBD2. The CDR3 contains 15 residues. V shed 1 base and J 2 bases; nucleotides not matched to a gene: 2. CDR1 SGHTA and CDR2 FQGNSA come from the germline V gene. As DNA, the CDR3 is TGTGCCAGCAGCTTAGGACTAGCCCCCTACAATGAGCAGTTCTTC. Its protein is CASSLGLAPYNEQFF.

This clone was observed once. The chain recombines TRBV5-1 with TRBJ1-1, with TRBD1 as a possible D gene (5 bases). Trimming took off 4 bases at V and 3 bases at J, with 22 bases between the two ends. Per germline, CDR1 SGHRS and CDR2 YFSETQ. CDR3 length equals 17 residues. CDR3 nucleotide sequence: TGCGCCAGCAGCCCGGAGCAGGGATGGGGCCGGGACACTGAAGCTTTCTTT. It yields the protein CASSPEQGWGRDTEAFF.

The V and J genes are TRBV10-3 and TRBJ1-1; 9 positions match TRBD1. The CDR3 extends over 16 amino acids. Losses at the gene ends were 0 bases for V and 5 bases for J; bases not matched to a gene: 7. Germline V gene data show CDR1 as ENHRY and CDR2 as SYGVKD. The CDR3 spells CAISESQGAYGTEAFF. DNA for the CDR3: TGTGCCATCAGTGAGTCACAGGGGGCCTATGGTACTGAAGCTTTCTTT.

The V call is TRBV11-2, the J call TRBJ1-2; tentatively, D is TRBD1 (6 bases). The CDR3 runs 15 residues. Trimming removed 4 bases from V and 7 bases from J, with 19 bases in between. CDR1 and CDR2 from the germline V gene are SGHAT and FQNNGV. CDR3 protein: CASSSPGGRKSGYTF. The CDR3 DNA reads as TGTGCCAGCAGCTCACCGGGGGGGCGTAAGTCTGGCTACACCTTC.

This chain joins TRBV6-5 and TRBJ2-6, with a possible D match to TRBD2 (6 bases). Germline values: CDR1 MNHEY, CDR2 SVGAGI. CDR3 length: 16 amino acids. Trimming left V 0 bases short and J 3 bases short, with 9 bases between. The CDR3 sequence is CASSYSRGYGANVLTF. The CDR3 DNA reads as TGTGCCAGCAGTTACTCGCGGGGATATGGGGCCAACGTCCTGACTTTC.

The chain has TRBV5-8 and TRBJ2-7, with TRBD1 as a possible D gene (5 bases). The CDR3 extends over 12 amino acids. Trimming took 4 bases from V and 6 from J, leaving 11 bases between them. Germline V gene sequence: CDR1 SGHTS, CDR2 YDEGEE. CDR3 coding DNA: TGTGCCAGCAGCGTAGCAAGGGGCGAGCAGTACTTC. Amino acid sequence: CASSVARGEQYF.

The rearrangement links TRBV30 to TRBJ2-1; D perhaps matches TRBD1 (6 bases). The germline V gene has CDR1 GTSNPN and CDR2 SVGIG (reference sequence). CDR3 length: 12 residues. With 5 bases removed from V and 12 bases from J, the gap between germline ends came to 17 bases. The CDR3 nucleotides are TGTGCCTGGGACCGAACAGGGATGGGGCAGTTCTTC. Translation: CAWDRTGMGQFF.

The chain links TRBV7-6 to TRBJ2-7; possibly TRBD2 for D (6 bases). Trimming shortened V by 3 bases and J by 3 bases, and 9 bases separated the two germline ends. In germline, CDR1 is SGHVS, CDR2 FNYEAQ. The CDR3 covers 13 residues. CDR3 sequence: CASSFGEDYEQYF. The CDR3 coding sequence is TGTGCCAGCAGCTTTGGGGAGGACTACGAGCAGTACTTC.

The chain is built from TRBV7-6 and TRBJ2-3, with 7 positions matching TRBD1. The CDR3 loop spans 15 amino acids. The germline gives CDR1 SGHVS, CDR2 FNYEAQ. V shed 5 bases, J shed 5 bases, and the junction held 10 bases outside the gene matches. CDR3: CASSPRDSPLDTQYF. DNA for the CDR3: TGTGCCAGCAGCCCACGGGACAGCCCATTAGATACGCAGTATTTT.

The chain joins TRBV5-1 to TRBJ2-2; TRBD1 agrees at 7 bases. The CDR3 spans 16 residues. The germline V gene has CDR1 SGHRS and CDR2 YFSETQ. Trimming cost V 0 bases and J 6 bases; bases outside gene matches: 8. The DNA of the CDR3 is TGCGCCAGCAGCTTGGCCGGGGACAGTTGGTCCGGGGAGCTGTTTTTT. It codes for CASSLAGDSWSGELFF.

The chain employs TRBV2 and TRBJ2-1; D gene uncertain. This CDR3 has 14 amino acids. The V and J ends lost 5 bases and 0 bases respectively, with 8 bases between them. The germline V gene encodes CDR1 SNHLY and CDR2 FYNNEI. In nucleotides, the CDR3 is TGTGCCAGCAGTAGGTGGAGCTCCTACAATGAGCAGTTCTTC. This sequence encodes CASSRWSSYNEQFF.

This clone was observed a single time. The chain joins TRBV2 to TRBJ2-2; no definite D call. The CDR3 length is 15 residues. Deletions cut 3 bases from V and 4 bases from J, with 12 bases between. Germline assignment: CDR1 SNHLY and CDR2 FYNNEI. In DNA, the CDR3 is TGTGCCAGCAGTGACCCCGGTAGAGGCACCGGGGAGCTGTTTTTT. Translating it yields CASSDPGRGTGELFF.

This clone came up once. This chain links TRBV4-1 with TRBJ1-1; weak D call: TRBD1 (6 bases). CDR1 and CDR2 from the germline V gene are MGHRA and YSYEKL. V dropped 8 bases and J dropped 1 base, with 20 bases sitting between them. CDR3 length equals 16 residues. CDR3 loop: CASLPGSARGNTEAFF. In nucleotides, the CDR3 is TGCGCCAGCCTTCCGGGTTCGGCCAGGGGGAACACTGAAGCTTTCTTT.

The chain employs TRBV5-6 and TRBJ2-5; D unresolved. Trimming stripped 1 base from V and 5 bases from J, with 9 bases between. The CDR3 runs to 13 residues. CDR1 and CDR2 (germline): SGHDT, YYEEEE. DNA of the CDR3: TGTGCCAGCAGCTTGCTCCGTGGCGAGACCCAGTACTTC. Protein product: CASSLLRGETQYF. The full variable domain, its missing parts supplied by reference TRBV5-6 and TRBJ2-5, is DAGVTQSPTHLIKTRGQQVTLRCSPKSGHDTVSWYQQALGQGPQFIFQYYEEEERQRGNFPDRFSGHQFPNYSSELNVNALLLGDSALYLCASSLLRGETQYFGPGTRLLVL.

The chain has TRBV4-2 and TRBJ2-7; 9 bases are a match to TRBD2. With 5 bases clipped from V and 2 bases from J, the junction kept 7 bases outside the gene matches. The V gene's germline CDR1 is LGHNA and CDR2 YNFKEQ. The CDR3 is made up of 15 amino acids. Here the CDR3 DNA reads TGTGCCAGCAGCTGGACTAGCGAAGCCCCCTACGAGCAGTACTTC. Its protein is CASSWTSEAPYEQYF.

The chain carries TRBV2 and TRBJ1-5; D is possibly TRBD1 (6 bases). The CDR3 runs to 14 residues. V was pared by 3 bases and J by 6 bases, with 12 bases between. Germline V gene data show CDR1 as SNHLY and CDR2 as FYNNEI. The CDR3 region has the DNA TGTGCCAGCAGTGATAGTACCAGGGGTCAGCCCCAGCATTTT. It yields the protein CASSDSTRGQPQHF.

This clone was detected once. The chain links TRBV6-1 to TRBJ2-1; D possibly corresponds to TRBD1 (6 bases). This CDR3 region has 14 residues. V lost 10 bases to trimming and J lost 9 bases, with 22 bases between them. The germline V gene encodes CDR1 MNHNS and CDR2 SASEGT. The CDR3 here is CATDRLGILPEQFF. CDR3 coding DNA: TGTGCCACCGACAGGCTAGGAATCCTTCCTGAGCAGTTCTTC.

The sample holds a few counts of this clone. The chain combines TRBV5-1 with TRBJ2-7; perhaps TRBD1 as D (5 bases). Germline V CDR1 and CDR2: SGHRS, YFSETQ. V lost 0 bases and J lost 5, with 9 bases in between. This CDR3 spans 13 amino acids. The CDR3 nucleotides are TGCGCCAGCAGCTTGGGACAGAGCGACGAGCAGTACTTC. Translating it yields CASSLGQSDEQYF.

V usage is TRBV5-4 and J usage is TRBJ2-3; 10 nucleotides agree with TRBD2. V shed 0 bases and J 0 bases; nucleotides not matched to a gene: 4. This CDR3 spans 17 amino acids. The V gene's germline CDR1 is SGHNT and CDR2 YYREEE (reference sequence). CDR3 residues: CASSLGASGGSTDTQYF. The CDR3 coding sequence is TGTGCCAGCAGCTTGGGGGCTAGCGGGGGTAGCACAGATACGCAGTATTTT. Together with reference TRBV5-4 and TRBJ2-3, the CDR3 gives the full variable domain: ETGVTQSPTHLIKTRGQQVTLRCSSQSGHNTVSWYQQALGQGPQFIFQYYREEENGRGNFPPRFSGLQFPNYSSELNVNALELDDSALYLCASSLGASGGSTDTQYFGPGTRLTVL.

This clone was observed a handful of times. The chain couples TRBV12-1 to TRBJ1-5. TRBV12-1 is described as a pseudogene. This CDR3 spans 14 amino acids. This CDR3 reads CARGKPSGHQPQHF. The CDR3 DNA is TGTGCCCGCGGGAAACCCTCGGGCCATCAGCCCCAGCATTTT.

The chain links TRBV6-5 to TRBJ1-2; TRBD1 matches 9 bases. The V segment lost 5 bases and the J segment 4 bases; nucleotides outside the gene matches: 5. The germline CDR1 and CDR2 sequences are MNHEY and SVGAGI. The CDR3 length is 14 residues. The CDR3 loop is CASSQRTGAYGYTF. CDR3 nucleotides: TGTGCCAGCAGTCAACGGACAGGGGCCTATGGCTACACCTTC.

The CDR3 loop is CASREGSYNSPLHF. The CDR3 DNA reads as TGTGCCAGCAGGGAGGGATCGTATAATTCACCCCTCCACTTT. The chain is built from TRBV7-3 and TRBJ1-6; D is undetermined. The CDR3 is made up of 14 amino acids. The V end was cut by 6 bases, the J end by 4 bases, with 10 bases between. Germline V gives CDR1 SGHTA, CDR2 FQGTGA.